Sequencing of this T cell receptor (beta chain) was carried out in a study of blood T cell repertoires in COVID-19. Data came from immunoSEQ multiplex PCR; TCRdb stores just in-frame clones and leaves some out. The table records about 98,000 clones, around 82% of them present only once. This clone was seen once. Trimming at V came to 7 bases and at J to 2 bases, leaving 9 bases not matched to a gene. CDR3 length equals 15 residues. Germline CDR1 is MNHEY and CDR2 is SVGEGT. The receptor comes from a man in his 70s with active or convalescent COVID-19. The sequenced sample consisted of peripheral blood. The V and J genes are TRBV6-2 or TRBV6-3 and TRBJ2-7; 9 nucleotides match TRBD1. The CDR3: CASTPARQGAYEQYF. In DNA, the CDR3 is TGTGCCAGCACCCCTGCCCGACAGGGGGCCTACGAGCAGTACTTC.